This entry lists 21 T cell receptor beta chains sequenced from one sample in a study of sequential checkpoint blockade in melanoma. This table comes from immunoSEQ multiplex PCR, and its TCRdb copy is limited to in-frame clones, with some not included. Among 15,000 to 20,000 clones listed, around 77% were seen once. Indicated treatment: randomized to nivolumab then ipilimumab (arm A) or the reverse (arm B). The material was CD8+ T cells sorted from blood (inferred from file names), obtained from a patient given nivolumab and ipilimumab in sequence. The receptors here all came from a human donor with melanoma.

This clone appeared once. This rearrangement joins TRBV29-1 to TRBJ2-1; 9 bases line up with TRBD1. V shed 5 bases, J shed 4 bases, and the junction held 9 bases outside the gene matches. The CDR3 has 15 residues. Looked up from germline, CDR1 is SQVTM and CDR2 is ANQGSEA. The CDR3 reads CSVLRLDRGYNEQFF. CDR3 nucleotide sequence: TGCAGCGTTCTAAGGTTGGACAGGGGATACAATGAGCAGTTCTTC.

This chain connects TRBV7-2 to TRBJ2-7; D remains unclear. V was trimmed by 1 base and J by 0 bases, leaving 10 bases between them. This CDR3 spans 15 amino acids. CDR1 is SGHTA and CDR2 is FQGNSA in the germline V gene. The CDR3 sequence is CASSLVGESSYEQYF. DNA of the CDR3: TGTGCCAGCAGCTTAGTGGGCGAGAGCTCCTACGAGCAGTACTTC.

The genes are TRBV27 and TRBJ2-7; 7 bases are shared with TRBD2. Per the germline V gene, CDR1 is MNHEY and CDR2 is SMNVEV (reference sequence). There are 15 residues in the CDR3. J gave up 0 bases and V 4 bases, and 6 bases lay outside the gene matches. CDR3 sequence (DNA): TGTGCCAGCAGTTCCCCTTCTAGCGGCTCCTACGAGCAGTACTTC. The encoded protein is CASSSPSSGSYEQYF.

V gene TRBV28 combines with J gene TRBJ2-3; TRBD1 aligns across 7 bases. After removal of 6 bases from V and 5 bases from J, the junction contained 5 bases not matched to a gene. This CDR3 comprises 13 residues. Germline V gene sequence: CDR1 MDHEN, CDR2 SYDVKM. The CDR3 coding sequence is TGTGCCAGCAGACCGACAGGGAAAGATACGCAGTATTTT. It yields the protein CASRPTGKDTQYF.

The CDR3 is CASSLIGYNEQFF. In DNA form, the CDR3 reads TGTGCCAGCAGTTTAATCGGTTACAATGAGCAGTTCTTC. The V and J genes are TRBV27 and TRBJ2-1; D gene unclear. Germline lookup yields CDR1 MNHEY and CDR2 SMNVEV (reference sequence). Trimming removed 2 bases at V and 4 bases at J, with 6 bases between. The length of the CDR3 is 13 residues.

This chain connects TRBV6-5 to TRBJ1-6; no reliable D call. The germline V and J ends were trimmed by 7 bases and 6 bases, with 10 bases remaining between them. This CDR3 comprises 13 residues. Germline lookup yields CDR1 MNHEY and CDR2 SVGAGI. CDR3 residues: CASTDEGNSPLHF. CDR3 nucleotide sequence: TGTGCCAGCACTGACGAGGGTAATTCACCCCTCCACTTT.

This clone has just a few counts. This chain connects TRBV19 to TRBJ1-2; D may be TRBD1 (6 bases). The CDR3 extends over 14 amino acids. The ends were cut back, 3 bases at V and 2 bases at J, with 10 bases in the middle. CDR1 is LNHDA and CDR2 is SQIVND in the germline V gene (reference sequence). The CDR3 DNA follows: TGTGCCAGTAGTATGGACAGAGCCAACTATGGCTACACCTTC. This codes for CASSMDRANYGYTF.

The genes are TRBV4-2 and TRBJ1-1, with a possible D match to TRBD1 (6 bases). CDR3 length: 16 residues. V gave up 1 base and J gave up 6 bases, with 18 bases separating them. Germline-derived CDR1 and CDR2 are LGHNA and YNFKEQ. The CDR3 DNA follows: TGTGCCAGCAGCCAAGGGGGGCGGACAGTTAGACCTGAAGCTTTCTTT. As protein: CASSQGGRTVRPEAFF.

The J gene is TRBJ2-2, the V gene TRBV4-3; D is ambiguous. This CDR3 has 15 residues. CDR1 is LGHNA and CDR2 is YSLEER in the germline V gene. The V and J ends lost 4 bases and 2 bases respectively, with 11 bases between them. This CDR3 is CASSRIEANTGELFF. CDR3 in DNA: TGCGCCAGCAGCCGAATCGAGGCCAACACCGGGGAGCTGTTTTTT.

The chain carries TRBV27 and TRBJ2-2, with 11 nucleotides matching TRBD2. The CDR3 length is 15 residues. CDR1 is MNHEY and CDR2 is SMNVEV in the germline V gene (reference sequence). With V trimmed by 10 bases and J by 7 bases, 11 bases remained unmatched. CDR3 coding DNA: TGTGCCACTCGGGGTCTAGCGGGAGGCGGCGGGGAGCTGTTTTTT. Its protein product is CATRGLAGGGGELFF.

The chain has TRBV7-9 and TRBJ1-6; D gene ambiguous. Trimming stripped 4 bases from V and 0 bases from J, with 10 bases between. CDR3 size: 16 residues. Germline V gene data show CDR1 as SEHNR and CDR2 as FQNEAQ (reference sequence). For the CDR3, the DNA is TGTGCCAGCAGCTCGGCCCTAGGCTCCTATAATTCACCCCTCCACTTT. Translated, it gives CASSSALGSYNSPLHF. Full variable domain (remainder filled in from reference TRBV7-9 and TRBJ1-6): DTGVSQNPRHKITKRGQNVTFRCDPISEHNRLYWYRQTLGQGPEFLTYFQNEAQLEKSRLLSDRFSAERPKGSFSTLEIQRTEQGDSAMYLCASSSALGSYNSPLHFGNGTRLTVT.

V gene TRBV11-2 combines with J gene TRBJ2-7, with TRBD2 matching over 10 bases. The junction had 1 base not matched to a gene; V was cut back by 5 bases and J by 6 bases. This CDR3 is 12 amino acids long. Germline V gene sequence: CDR1 SGHAT, CDR2 FQNNGV. The CDR3: CASSPSGSEQYF. As DNA, the CDR3 is TGTGCCAGCAGCCCTAGCGGGAGCGAGCAGTACTTC.

This clone was recorded once. The chain couples TRBV27 to TRBJ2-7; tentative D call: TRBD2 (6 bases). This CDR3 is built from 13 residues. Germline CDR1 and CDR2: MNHEY and SMNVEV (reference sequence). V lost 4 bases to trimming and J lost 4 bases, with 11 bases between them. The CDR3 DNA reads TGTGCCAGCAGTTACGGGGGTGGTTACGAGCAGTACTTC. Translating it yields CASSYGGGYEQYF.

The CDR3 DNA sequence: TGTGCCAGCAGTGCGGGACTAGCGGGGAGGCTAGCCTACGAGCAGTACTTC. This encodes CASSAGLAGRLAYEQYF. The V and J genes are TRBV6-4 and TRBJ2-7; TRBD2 aligns across 13 bases. CDR1 MRHNA and CDR2 SNTAGT come from the germline V gene. The CDR3 spans 17 residues. The trim removed 4 bases at V and 2 bases at J, leaving 8 bases unmatched.

Here the CDR3 reads CASRNSYEQYF. In nucleotides, the CDR3 is TGTGCCAGCAGGAACAGCTACGAGCAGTACTTC. This chain joins TRBV27 and TRBJ2-5, with unresolved D. The J call is uncertain, as TRBJ2-7 better fits the DNA end. The CDR3 consists of 11 residues. Germline V lookup: CDR1 MNHEY, CDR2 SMNVEV (reference sequence).

The chain links TRBV10-1 to TRBJ2-7; D possibly corresponds to TRBD1 (6 bases). The germline CDR1 and CDR2 sequences are WNHNN and SYGVQD (reference sequence). Between the trimmed V and J ends, which lost 4 bases and 6 bases, there was a span of 7 bases. The CDR3 runs 11 residues. The CDR3 DNA reads as TGCGCCAGCAGTGGAGGGGGCGAGCAGTACTTC. Protein: CASSGGGEQYF.

CDR3 in amino acids: CASSPLPRDRGNEQFF. CDR3 DNA sequence: TGTGCCAGCAGCCCCTTACCCCGGGACAGGGGCAATGAGCAGTTCTTC. This sequence joins TRBV7-9 and TRBJ2-1, with TRBD1 matching over 10 bases. Germline CDR1 and CDR2: SEHNR and FQNEAQ (reference sequence). The length of the CDR3 is 16 residues. Unmatched junction bases numbered 10, after V lost 5 bases and J lost 6 bases.

This clone counts as medium-sized. The rearrangement uses TRBV5-1 and TRBJ1-2; 9 nucleotides align to TRBD1. The V and J ends lost 5 bases and 4 bases, in that order; junction bases with no gene match: 9. CDR3 length: 15 residues. The germline CDR1 and CDR2 sequences are SGHRS and YFSETQ. The DNA of the CDR3 is TGCGCCAGCAGGTCTCCCGGGACAGGGTCCTATGGCTACACCTTC. It yields the protein CASRSPGTGSYGYTF. The full variable domain, with the rest looked up from reference TRBV5-1 and TRBJ1-2, is KAGVTQTPRYLIKTRGQQVTLSCSPISGHRSVSWYQQTPGQGLQFLFEYFSETQRNKGNFPGRFSGRQFSNSRSEMNVSTLELGDSALYLCASRSPGTGSYGYTFGSGTRLTVV.

The DNA for the CDR3 is TGTGCCAGCAGGACGGGTTACACCGGGGAGCTGTTTTTT. Protein: CASRTGYTGELFF. J is TRBJ2-2 and V is TRBV27; D not resolved. Germline V gives CDR1 MNHEY, CDR2 SMNVEV (reference sequence). The CDR3 is made up of 13 amino acids. V lost 6 bases to trimming and J lost 3 bases, with 8 bases between them.

The V gene is TRBV7-9, the J gene TRBJ2-1, with 8 bases matching TRBD1. J was trimmed by 5 bases and V by 6 bases; bases with no gene match: 9. Germline lookup yields CDR1 SEHNR and CDR2 FQNEAQ (reference sequence). There are 15 residues in the CDR3. The CDR3 here is CASRNQTGAHNEQFF. CDR3 DNA: TGTGCCAGCAGAAATCAGACAGGGGCCCACAATGAGCAGTTCTTC.

The chain combines TRBV7-9 with TRBJ2-5; D is possibly TRBD1 (7 bases). Per germline, CDR1 SEHNR and CDR2 FQNEAQ (reference sequence). This CDR3 is 13 amino acids long. V shed 5 bases and J shed 2 bases, with 9 bases lying between them. In DNA, the CDR3 is TGTGCCAGCAGCGCGGGACAGCAAGAGACCCAGTACTTC. This translates into CASSAGQQETQYF.